The present T cell receptor (beta chain) was sequenced within a study of T cells in Graves' hyperthyroidism and ophthalmopathy. On the study more broadly: Any treatment followed the collection of peripheral blood at initial diagnosis.

Each person with ophthalmopathy scored at least 3 on the Clinical Activity Score, reached NOSPECS grade 4 or higher, and had been ill under 3 months. On this clonotype: Its antigen is currently unknown.

CDR3 size: 15 residues. The V gene lost 4 bases and the J gene lost 2 bases, with 13 bases spanning the gap. Germline CDR1 SGHRS, CDR2 YFSETQ. Study-wide results and caveats: Ophthalmopathy prediction by the model preceded onset by a median about 6.8 months. Ophthalmopathy and stable hyperthyroidism were told apart by a 13 V-J model.

TCR beta CDR3 region amplification was performed from RNA transcripts. The HTBI primer set drove a first-round RT-PCR of the TCR CDR3. TCRdb reanalysed the multiplex PCR reads using MiXCR and keeps one entry per CDR3 protein. This table has 660,000 or so distinct CDR3 sequences, less than 25% appearing once. J is TRBJ2-1 and V is TRBV5-1; D may be TRBD2 (6 bases). The source material was blood. This TCR was sampled from a man between 25 and 39 years old with Graves' ophthalmopathy. The CDR3 here is CASSPGLTPYNEQFF. CDR3 DNA sequence: TGCGCCAGCAGCCCGGGACTCACCCCCTACAATGAGCAGTTCTTC.